Following are 5 T cell receptor beta chains from one sample sequenced in a study of beta chain features in type 1 diabetes. All of the isolated RNA was reverse transcribed, so expressed TCRB transcripts were sequenced. TCRdb's table, derived via immunoSEQ multiplex PCR, lists solely in-frame clones and lacks some. The sample contains over 150,000 clones, approximately 13% of which appear only once. Input material: central memory CD4+ T cells from blood. The receptors were sampled from a woman aged 18-29 years in good health.

Only a few counts were recorded for this clone. This rearrangement joins TRBV4-3 to TRBJ2-1; 8 bases agree with TRBD2. This CDR3 has 17 amino acids. CDR1 is LGHNA and CDR2 is YSLEER in the germline V gene. J lost 0 bases, V lost 3 bases, and 7 bases had no gene match. The CDR3 region has the DNA TGCGCCAGCAGCCAGGTGTGGAGCGGGAGCTCCTACAATGAGCAGTTCTTC. Encoded protein: CASSQVWSGSSYNEQFF.

The chain has TRBV7-2 and TRBJ2-3; 7 nucleotides line up with TRBD2. The CDR3 extends over 16 amino acids. Germline lookup yields CDR1 SGHTA and CDR2 FQGNSA. The junction had 15 bases not matched to a gene; V was cut back by 6 bases and J by 6 bases. CDR3 nucleotides: TGTGCCAGCAGTCCCAATCGGGGGAGGGCCCTCGATACGCAGTATTTT. It is translated as CASSPNRGRALDTQYF.

This sequence joins TRBV5-1 and TRBJ2-3; no clear D gene. The CDR3 has 15 residues. V was clipped by 0 bases and J by 0 bases, with 8 bases between them. Looked up from germline, CDR1 is SGHRS and CDR2 is YFSETQ. In DNA, the CDR3 is TGCGCCAGCAGCTTGGCTAGGCACAGCACAGATACGCAGTATTTT. This sequence encodes CASSLARHSTDTQYF.

The genes are TRBV19 and TRBJ2-7; TRBD1 matches 7 bases. Germline values: CDR1 LNHDA, CDR2 SQIVND (reference sequence). This CDR3 contains 15 residues. J lost 5 bases, V lost 0 bases, and 7 bases had no gene match. DNA of the CDR3: TGTGCCAGTAGTATAGACGACAGGGCAGGACACGAGCAGTACTTC. This translates into CASSIDDRAGHEQYF.

This sequence joins TRBV5-1 and TRBJ2-7, with 10 bases aligning to TRBD2. The CDR3 has 15 residues. J gave up 6 bases and V 2 bases, and 8 bases lay outside the gene matches. Looked up from germline, CDR1 is SGHRS and CDR2 is YFSETQ. CDR3 sequence reads: CASSFLAGVPGEQYF. The CDR3 bases are TGCGCCAGCAGCTTCCTAGCGGGAGTTCCCGGCGAGCAGTACTTC.